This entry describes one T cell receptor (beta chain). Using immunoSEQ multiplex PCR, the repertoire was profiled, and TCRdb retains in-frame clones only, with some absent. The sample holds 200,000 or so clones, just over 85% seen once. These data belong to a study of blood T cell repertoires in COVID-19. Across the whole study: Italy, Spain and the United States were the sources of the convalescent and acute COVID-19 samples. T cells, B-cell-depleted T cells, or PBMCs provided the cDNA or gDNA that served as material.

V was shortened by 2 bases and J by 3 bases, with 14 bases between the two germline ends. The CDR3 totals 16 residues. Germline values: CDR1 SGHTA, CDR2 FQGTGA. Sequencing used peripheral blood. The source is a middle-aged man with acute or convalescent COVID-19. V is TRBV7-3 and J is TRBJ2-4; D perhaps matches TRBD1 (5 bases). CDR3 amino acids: CASSLGGAPRKNIQYF. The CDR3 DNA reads TGTGCCAGCAGCTTAGGTGGGGCCCCCCGCAAAAACATTCAGTACTTC.